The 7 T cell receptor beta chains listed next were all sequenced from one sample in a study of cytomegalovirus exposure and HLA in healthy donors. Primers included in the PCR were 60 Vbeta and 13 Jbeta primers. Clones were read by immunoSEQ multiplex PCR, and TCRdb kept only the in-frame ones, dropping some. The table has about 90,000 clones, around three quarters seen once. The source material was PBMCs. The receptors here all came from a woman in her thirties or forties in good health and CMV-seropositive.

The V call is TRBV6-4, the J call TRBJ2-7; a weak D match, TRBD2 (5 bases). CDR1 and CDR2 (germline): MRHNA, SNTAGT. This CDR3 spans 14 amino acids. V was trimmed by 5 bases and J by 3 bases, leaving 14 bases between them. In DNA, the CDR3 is TGTGCCAGCAGTTCCGGACTGGGCAACTACGAGCAGTACTTC. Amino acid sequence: CASSSGLGNYEQYF.

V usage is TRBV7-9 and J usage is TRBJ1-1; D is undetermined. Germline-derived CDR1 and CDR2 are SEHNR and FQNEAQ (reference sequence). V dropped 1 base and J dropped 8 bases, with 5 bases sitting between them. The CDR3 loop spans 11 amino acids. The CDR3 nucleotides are TGTGCCAGCAGCTTAGAGAGGGAAGCTTTCTTT. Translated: CASSLEREAFF. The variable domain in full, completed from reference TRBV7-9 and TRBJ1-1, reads DTGVSQNPRHKITKRGQNVTFRCDPISEHNRLYWYRQTLGQGPEFLTYFQNEAQLEKSRLLSDRFSAERPKGSFSTLEIQRTEQGDSAMYLCASSLEREAFFGQGTRLTVV.

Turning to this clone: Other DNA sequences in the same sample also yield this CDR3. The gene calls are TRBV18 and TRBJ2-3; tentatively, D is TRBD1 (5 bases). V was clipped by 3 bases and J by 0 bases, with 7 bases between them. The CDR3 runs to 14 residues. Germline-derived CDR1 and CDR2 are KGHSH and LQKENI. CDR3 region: CASSPGRSTDTQYF. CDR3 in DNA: TGTGCCAGCTCACCGGGGCGGAGCACAGATACGCAGTATTTT.

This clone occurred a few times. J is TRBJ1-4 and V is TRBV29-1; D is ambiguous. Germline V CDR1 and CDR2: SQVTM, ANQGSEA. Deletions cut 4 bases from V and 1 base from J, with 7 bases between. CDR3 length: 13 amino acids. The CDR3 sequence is CSVGGGTNEKLFF. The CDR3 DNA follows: TGCAGCGTTGGAGGTGGAACTAATGAAAAACTGTTTTTT. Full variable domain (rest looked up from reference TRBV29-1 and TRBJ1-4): SAVISQKPSRDICQRGTSLTIQCQVDSQVTMMFWYRQQPGQSLTLIATANQGSEATYESGFVIDKFPISRPNLTFSTLTVSNMSPEDSSIYLCSVGGGTNEKLFFGSGTQLSVL.

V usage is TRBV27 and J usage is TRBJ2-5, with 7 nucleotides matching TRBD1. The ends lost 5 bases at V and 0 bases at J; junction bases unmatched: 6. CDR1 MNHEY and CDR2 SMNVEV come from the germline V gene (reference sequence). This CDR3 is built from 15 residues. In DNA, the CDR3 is TGTGCCAGCAGTGTGACAGGGCAGTACCAAGAGACCCAGTACTTC. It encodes CASSVTGQYQETQYF.

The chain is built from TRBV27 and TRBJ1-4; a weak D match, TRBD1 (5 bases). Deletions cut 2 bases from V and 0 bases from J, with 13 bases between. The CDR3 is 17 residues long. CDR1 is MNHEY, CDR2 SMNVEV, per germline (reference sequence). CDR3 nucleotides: TGTGCCAGCAGTTTAGATGTAAGGGGTGCAACTAATGAAAAACTGTTTTTT. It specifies CASSLDVRGATNEKLFF. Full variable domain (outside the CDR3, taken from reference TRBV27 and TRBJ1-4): EAQVTQNPRYLITVTGKKLTVTCSQNMNHEYMSWYRQDPGLGLRQIYYSMNVEVTDKGDVPEGYKVSRKEKRNFPLILESPSPNQTSLYFCASSLDVRGATNEKLFFGSGTQLSVL.

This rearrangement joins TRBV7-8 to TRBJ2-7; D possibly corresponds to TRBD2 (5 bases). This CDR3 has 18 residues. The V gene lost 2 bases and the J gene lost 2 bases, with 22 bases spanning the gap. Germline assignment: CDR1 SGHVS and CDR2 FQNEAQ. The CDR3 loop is CASSLLIGSGYGAYEQYF. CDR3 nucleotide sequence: TGTGCCAGCAGCTTATTAATAGGGTCGGGATACGGGGCCTACGAGCAGTACTTC.